A selection of T cell receptor beta chains follows, all from one sample in a study of T-cell reconstitution after alpha-beta-depleted transplantation in children. From the PCR reads, TCRdb called clonotypes with MiXCR, one entry per CDR3 protein. The data contain approximately 350,000 distinct CDR3 sequences, about a tenth of them seen just once; the ten biggest clones take up about 2.3%. This specimen consisted of PBMCs from the stem cell graft donor, obtained from the stem cell graft. The receptors stem from a human donor who donated a stem cell graft to a child with acute lymphoblastic leukemia. Both conserved end residues are part of each CDR3. The D gene is left open where the match is weak. The size entry is marked missing in some rows and otherwise reads once, few, many or a size class.

>TRBJ2-3|TRBV12-3/TRBV12-4|.|TRBD2
CASSTRRAGGTDTQYF
TGTGCCAGCAGCACTCGTCGAGCGGGGGGCACAGATACGCAGTATTTT
>TRBJ2-1|TRBV20-1|.|TRBD2
CSAPRRLAGLYNEQFF
TGCAGTGCCCCCCGGAGACTAGCGGGACTCTACAATGAGCAGTTCTTC
>TRBJ1-6|TRBV28|.|.
CASTGRGSSYNSPLHF
TGTGCCAGCACAGGACGGGGGAGCTCCTATAATTCACCCCTCCACTTT
>TRBJ1-2|TRBV6-5|few|.
CASSPGRTDPNYGYTF
TGTGCCAGCAGCCCCGGTCGGACAGATCCTAACTATGGCTACACCTTC
>TRBJ1-2|TRBV20-1|few|TRBD1
CSARVRGDYGYTF
TGCAGTGCTAGAGTCAGGGGGGACTATGGCTACACCTTC
>TRBJ1-4|TRBV4-1|many|.
CASSSLRHEKLFF
TGCGCCAGCAGCTCCCTACGGCACGAAAAACTGTTTTTT
>TRBJ2-2|TRBV28|.|TRBD2
CASSSSGLAGATGELFF
TGTGCCAGCAGTTCCTCAGGACTAGCGGGAGCCACCGGGGAGCTGTTTTTT
>TRBJ2-7|TRBV4-1|few|.
CASRDRLDRGTYEQYF
TGCGCCAGCAGGGACAGACTAGATCGGGGGACCTACGAGCAGTACTTC
>TRBJ2-7|TRBV29-1|few|.
CSVVAPGVHEQYF
TGCAGCGTTGTAGCGCCAGGAGTCCACGAGCAGTACTTC
>TRBJ2-7|TRBV29-1|.|TRBD1
CSVEDRTGVPYEQYF
TGCAGCGTTGAAGATCGGACAGGGGTCCCCTACGAGCAGTACTTC
>TRBJ2-7|TRBV7-2|.|.
CASSLEVADYEQYF
TGTGCCAGCAGCTTAGAGGTAGCGGACTACGAGCAGTACTTC
>TRBJ2-1|TRBV10-3|few|.
CAIMGAGDSNEQFF
TGTGCCATCATGGGGGCCGGGGATTCCAATGAGCAGTTCTTC
>TRBJ1-1|TRBV29-1|few|.
CSAASENTEAFF
TGCAGCGCCGCATCTGAGAACACTGAAGCTTTCTTT
>TRBJ2-2|TRBV5-1|.|TRBD2
CASSLLASGRAGELFF
TGCGCCAGCAGCCTTCTGGCTAGCGGGAGGGCCGGGGAGCTGTTTTTT
>TRBJ2-1|TRBV2|.|.
CASTKYYNEQFF
TGTGCCAGCACCAAATACTACAATGAGCAGTTCTTC
>TRBJ2-3|TRBV4-3|.|TRBD2
CASSRQHRDYSTDTQYF
TGCGCCAGCAGCCGCCAACACCGGGACTATAGCACAGATACGCAGTATTTT
>TRBJ2-7|TRBV29-1|many|.
CSVAGGSSYEQYF
TGCAGCGTTGCAGGAGGCAGTTCCTACGAGCAGTACTTC
>TRBJ2-1|TRBV7-3|few|.
CASSSPLSVTKQTYNEQFF
TGTGCCAGCAGCTCCCCCCTTAGCGTCACCAAACAAACTTACAATGAGCAGTTCTTC
>TRBJ2-3|TRBV11-2|.|.
CASSSPKGQVDTQYF
TGTGCCAGCAGCTCCCCGAAGGGGCAGGTAGATACGCAGTATTTT
>TRBJ1-4|TRBV4-3|once|.
CASSQRSHPDFAEKLFF
TGCGCCAGCAGCCAAAGGAGCCACCCGGATTTTGCTGAAAAACTGTTTTTT
>TRBJ1-2|TRBV5-1|.|TRBD1
CASSSGTGTSYGYTF
TGCGCCAGCAGCTCGGGGACAGGGACTTCCTATGGCTACACCTTC
>TRBJ1-4|TRBV9|many|TRBD1
CASSDQTGSGEKLFF
TGTGCCAGCAGCGATCAGACAGGGAGCGGAGAAAAACTGTTTTTT
>TRBJ2-7|TRBV11-3|.|.
CASSLTGTPTYEQYF
TGTGCCAGCAGCCTCACCGGGACGCCAACCTACGAGCAGTACTTC
>TRBJ2-5|TRBV28|many|.
CASSLYLVEQETQYF
TGTGCCAGCAGTTTATACCTCGTGGAGCAAGAGACCCAGTACTTC